This note documents a single T cell receptor beta chain sequence. What it binds is unknown. This entry comes from a study of T cell responses to AZD1222 COVID-19 vaccine. Points from the study as a whole: Across the whole spike, CD4 TCRs peaked at regions 160-218 and 743-854. Clonal diversity was possibly underestimated, and white British individuals and females predominated among donors.

From germline, CDR1 is MNHEY and CDR2 SVGEGT. The CDR3 is 15 residues long. Trimming cost V 0 bases and J 3 bases, with 8 bases left between them. The data were produced by immunoSEQ multiplex PCR, yet TCRdb's version contains in-frame clones alone and is incomplete. The sample has about 110,000 clones, about 81% seen once. The sample was peripheral blood, taken on day 0 of AZD1222 vaccination. The receptor's source is an adult in good health. The chain combines TRBV6-2 or TRBV6-3 with TRBJ1-4; possibly TRBD1 for D (5 bases). This chain's CDR3 is CASSYSGTANEKLFF. The CDR3 bases are TGTGCCAGCAGTTACTCGGGGACGGCTAATGAAAAACTGTTTTTT.